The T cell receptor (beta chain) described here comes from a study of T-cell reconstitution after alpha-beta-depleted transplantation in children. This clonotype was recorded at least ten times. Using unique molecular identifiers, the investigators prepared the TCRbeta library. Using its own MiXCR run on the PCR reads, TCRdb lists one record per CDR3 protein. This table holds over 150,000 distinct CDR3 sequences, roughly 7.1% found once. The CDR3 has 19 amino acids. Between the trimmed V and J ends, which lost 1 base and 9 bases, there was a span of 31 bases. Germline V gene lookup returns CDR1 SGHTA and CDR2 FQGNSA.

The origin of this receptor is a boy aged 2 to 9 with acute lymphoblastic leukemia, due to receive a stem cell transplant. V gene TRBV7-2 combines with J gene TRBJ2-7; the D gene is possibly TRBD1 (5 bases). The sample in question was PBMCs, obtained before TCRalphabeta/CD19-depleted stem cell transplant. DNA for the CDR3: TGTGCCAGCAGCTTAGGAGTCGGTATTGGGGCACCCCGAGCAAAAGCGCAGTACTTC. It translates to CASSLGVGIGAPRAKAQYF.